This is a list of T cell receptor beta chains from one sample in a study of T-cell memory formation after mild COVID-19. TCRdb re-called the 5' RACE reads with MiXCR, one entry per CDR3 protein. The sample carries about 500,000 distinct CDR3 sequences, roughly 20% recorded once. Sequencing was performed on PBMCs or a T cell subset sorted from them (not recorded which). These receptors all stem from an adult woman who had mild COVID-19 (a few samples of this study predate the infection). Cell type and time point are not known. CDR3s include the opening cysteine and the closing phenylalanine or tryptophan.

j_call v_call cdr3_aa
TRBJ2-5 TRBV10-3 CAIREGPEQETQYF
TRBJ1-1 TRBV5-1 CASSQQVMNTEAFF
TRBJ2-3 TRBV28 CASSGSGASTDTQYF
TRBJ2-2 TRBV5-1 CASSLRANTGELFF
TRBJ1-2 TRBV15 CATSRDRVDGVLYGYTF
TRBJ2-5 TRBV11-3 CASSPRGRDQETQYF
TRBJ1-1 TRBV5-1 CASSLNSATEAFF
TRBJ2-1 TRBV12-3/TRBV12-4 CASRARVENEQFF
TRBJ1-1 TRBV11-1 CASSEFGVTEAFF
TRBJ2-7 TRBV6-5 CASSHRVTYEQYF
TRBJ2-1 TRBV12-3/TRBV12-4 CASSLGQSLLRNEQFF
TRBJ2-7 TRBV29-1 CSVATGPEQYF
TRBJ1-5 TRBV5-1 CASSLVQLNQPQHF
TRBJ2-3 TRBV30 CAWSPAGATPTDTQYF
TRBJ1-2 TRBV5-1 CASSLDDGNYGYTF
TRBJ2-7 TRBV12-3/TRBV12-4 CASQRGLADYEQYF
TRBJ2-7 TRBV6-2/TRBV6-3 CASSYSAGLSYEQYF
TRBJ2-7 TRBV20-1 CSLRLVDEQYF
TRBJ1-5 TRBV12-3/TRBV12-4 CASLRQGHNQPQHF
TRBJ2-2 TRBV20-1 CSASEGRDTGELFF
TRBJ2-7 TRBV29-1 CSATWGYEQYF
TRBJ2-4 TRBV7-9 CASSLVDRKILAKNIQYF
TRBJ2-1 TRBV7-2 CASSPYSTRGVQGEQFF
TRBJ2-3 TRBV27 CASSSGRTSSTDTQYF
TRBJ2-7 TRBV11-1 CASAPLWASNSYEQYF
TRBJ2-6 TRBV5-5 CASSLPTSGANVLTF
TRBJ2-5 TRBV12-3/TRBV12-4 CASRGSGGETQYF
TRBJ2-5 TRBV5-1 CASSLEGEQETQYF
TRBJ2-2 TRBV11-2 CASSLPLSGVNTGELFF
TRBJ1-5 TRBV20-1 CSARAKGEGQPQHF
TRBJ2-3 TRBV29-1 CSAWDRNTDTQYF
TRBJ2-7 TRBV12-3/TRBV12-4 CASSQGMSSYEQYF
TRBJ2-3 TRBV5-5 CASSWGLGQGNTDTQYF
TRBJ2-1 TRBV11-3 CASSLPGGREQFF
TRBJ2-1 TRBV2 CASTGLSSYNEQFF
TRBJ1-4 TRBV12-3/TRBV12-4 CASSPSPLGMSEKLFF